One and the same sample provided the 26 T cell receptor beta chains below, sequenced in a study of blood T cells in healthy people across ages. The second PCR ran about 6 to 12 cycles with a sample-barcoded 5' primer and J-beta primers. TCRdb re-called the 5' RACE reads through MiXCR, storing one row per CDR3 protein. Of around 1,700,000 distinct CDR3 sequences listed, 28% are singletons. Sequencing used blood. The receptors here all came from a woman in her 30s in good health.

Concerning this clonotype itself: This may come from a read error, since a much larger clone is one base off. This rearrangement joins TRBV9 to TRBJ2-7, with 8 bases lining up with TRBD2. CDR3 length equals 13 residues. Germline assignment: CDR1 SGDLS and CDR2 YYNGEE. V was clipped by 7 bases and J by 7 bases; unmatched bases: 10. The CDR3 sequence: CASAGGPLNEQYF. CDR3 coding DNA: TGTGCCAGCGCGGGGGGCCCCCTCAATGAGCAGTACTTC.

Worth noting for this clonotype: A read error is possible here, since a much larger clone lies one base away. The chain carries TRBV28 and TRBJ2-5; 7 bases are a match to TRBD1. TRBJ2-7 explains the end of the DNA better; the J call may be wrong. This CDR3 region has 15 residues. Germline values: CDR1 MDHEN, CDR2 SYDVKM. CDR3 amino acids: CASRHYLRQGYEQYF. In DNA, the CDR3 is TGTGCCAGCAGACATTATCTGAGACAGGGTTACGAGCAGTACTTC.

This clonotype was seen a handful of times. The CDR3: CSARDPRATYGYTF. The DNA of the CDR3 is TGCAGTGCTAGAGATCCGAGGGCCACCTATGGCTACACCTTC. This rearrangement joins TRBV20-1 to TRBJ1-2; D ambiguous. CDR1 and CDR2 (germline): DFQATT, SNEGSKA (reference sequence). The CDR3 has 14 residues. Trimming took 0 bases from V and 4 from J, leaving 12 bases between them.

This clonotype has more than one count but fewer than ten. The rearrangement links TRBV5-1 to TRBJ1-4; 7 nucleotides agree with TRBD1. The V and J ends lost 4 bases and 8 bases, in that order; junction bases with no gene match: 14. Germline assignment: CDR1 SGHRS and CDR2 YFSETQ. This CDR3 comprises 16 residues. CDR3: CASSRTRQGSKEKLFF. The CDR3 DNA reads TGCGCCAGCAGCCGCACCCGACAGGGAAGTAAGGAAAAACTGTTTTTT.

The CDR3 region is CASSLERARNTEAFF. The CDR3 DNA sequence: TGCGCCAGCAGCTTGGAGAGGGCGCGGAACACTGAAGCTTTCTTT. The V and J genes are TRBV5-1 and TRBJ1-1; D is unclear. Trimming removed 0 bases at V and 1 base at J, with 10 bases between. The CDR3 is made up of 15 amino acids. Germline V gene sequence: CDR1 SGHRS, CDR2 YFSETQ. The entire variable domain, with the rest obtained from reference TRBV5-1 and TRBJ1-1, is as follows: KAGVTQTPRYLIKTRGQQVTLSCSPISGHRSVSWYQQTPGQGLQFLFEYFSETQRNKGNFPGRFSGRQFSNSRSEMNVSTLELGDSALYLCASSLERARNTEAFFGQGTRLTVV.

Details on this clonotype: It differs at one base from a far larger clone, so likely a read error. V and J are TRBV7-2 and TRBJ2-3; D is unresolved. CDR3 length: 13 residues. CDR1 is SGHTA and CDR2 is FQGNSA in the germline V gene. The CDR3 sequence is CASGFQSTDTQYF. In nucleotides, the CDR3 is TGTGCCAGCGGCTTCCAAAGCACAGATACGCAGTATTTT. Filled out from reference TRBV7-2 and TRBJ2-3, the complete variable domain reads GAGVSQSPSNKVTEKGKDVELRCDPISGHTALYWYRQSLGQGLEFLIYFQGNSAPDKSGLPSDRFSAERTGGSVSTLTIQRTQQEDSAVYLCASGFQSTDTQYFGPGTRLTVL.

This clonotype occurred a few times. V usage is TRBV7-9 and J usage is TRBJ2-7, with D maybe TRBD2 (5 bases). Trimming removed 5 bases from V and 0 bases from J, with 14 bases in between. Per germline, CDR1 SEHNR and CDR2 FQNEAQ (reference sequence). There are 15 residues in the CDR3. The chain's CDR3 is CASSKEMGSSYEQYF. The DNA for the CDR3 is TGTGCCAGCAGCAAAGAAATGGGGAGCTCCTACGAGCAGTACTTC.

Ten or more counts support this clonotype. The V and J genes are TRBV7-9 and TRBJ2-1, with 12 bases fitting TRBD2. The CDR3 runs to 16 residues. Germline V lookup: CDR1 SEHNR, CDR2 FQNEAQ (reference sequence). With 5 bases clipped from V and 7 bases from J, the junction kept 9 bases outside the gene matches. DNA for the CDR3: TGTGCCAGCAGCGCACGACTAGCGGGGGAAGGTAATGAGCAGTTCTTC. Encoded protein: CASSARLAGEGNEQFF.

The rearrangement uses TRBV28 and TRBJ1-5; 8 nucleotides align to TRBD1. The V and J ends lost 9 bases and 5 bases, in that order; junction bases with no gene match: 6. Germline CDR1 is MDHEN and CDR2 is SYDVKM. This CDR3 is 13 amino acids long. The CDR3 loop is CASKTGDYQPQHF. The DNA of the CDR3 is TGTGCCAGTAAGACAGGGGATTATCAGCCCCAGCATTTT.

This clonotype was detected only a few times. The chain uses TRBV6-2 or TRBV6-3 and TRBJ2-5; 7 bases are a match to TRBD2. The CDR3 sequence is 16 residues long. V lost 0 bases and J lost 5; bases outside the gene matches: 9. The germline CDR1 and CDR2 sequences are MNHEY and SVGEGT. For the CDR3, the DNA is TGTGCCAGCAGTTACTCGATGAAGGGACTAACGGAGACCCAGTACTTC. It translates to CASSYSMKGLTETQYF.

There are a few counts of this clonotype. The chain combines TRBV15 with TRBJ2-3; tentatively, D is TRBD2 (5 bases). The CDR3 runs to 15 residues. Per the germline V gene, CDR1 is LNHNV and CDR2 is YYDKDF (reference sequence). Trimming pared 0 bases from V and 6 bases from J, leaving 13 bases between. The CDR3: CATSRDWAGGDTQYF. The CDR3 DNA follows: TGTGCCACCAGCAGAGATTGGGCCGGCGGGGATACGCAGTATTTT.

In this sample, this clonotype turned up once. This sequence joins TRBV12-3 or TRBV12-4 and TRBJ1-2, with 9 bases matching TRBD1. With V trimmed by 7 bases and J by 1 base, 7 bases remained unmatched. CDR3 length: 15 amino acids. Here the CDR3 DNA reads TGTGCCAGCACCGAACCGGGACAGGGTAACTATGGCTACACCTTC. This sequence encodes CASTEPGQGNYGYTF.

J is TRBJ2-1 and V is TRBV6-2 or TRBV6-3; 12 nucleotides match TRBD2. The CDR3 totals 16 residues. Germline trimming cut 6 bases from V and 0 bases from J; bases unmatched to any gene: 3. From germline, CDR1 is MNHEY and CDR2 SVGEGT. The CDR3 DNA is TGTGCCAGCAGCACTAGCGGGAGGCTCTCCTACAATGAGCAGTTCTTC. Residues: CASSTSGRLSYNEQFF.

This clonotype has ten or more counts. The gene calls are TRBV5-5 and TRBJ2-7; D possibly corresponds to TRBD1 (6 bases). The V end was cut by 1 base, the J end by 2 bases, with 10 bases between. CDR3 length equals 14 residues. Germline V gene lookup returns CDR1 SGHKS and CDR2 YYEKEE (reference sequence). CDR3 in DNA: TGTGCCAGCAGCTTGCAACAGGGCCCCTACGAGCAGTACTTC. It is translated as CASSLQQGPYEQYF.

About this clonotype: Mismatch with germline at one junction end may stem from a read error. The rearrangement joins TRBV5-1 to TRBJ1-2; D gene uncertain. CDR1 is SGHRS and CDR2 is YFSETQ in the germline V gene. This CDR3 has 17 residues. The CDR3 DNA reads as TGCACCAGCAGCTTGGATCTCGGGCGGGTTGGATCTCATGGCTACACCTTC. Amino acid sequence: CTSSLDLGRVGSHGYTF.

This clonotype was observed at least ten times. The chain uses TRBV7-2 and TRBJ2-7, with unresolved D. Trimming took off 3 bases at V and 2 bases at J, with 14 bases between the two ends. The CDR3 length is 15 residues. Germline V CDR1 and CDR2: SGHTA, FQGNSA. The CDR3 sequence: CASSFDPGSAYEQYF. CDR3 sequence (DNA): TGTGCCAGCAGCTTCGATCCGGGCAGTGCCTACGAGCAGTACTTC. Supplemented by reference TRBV7-2 and TRBJ2-7, the full variable domain reads GAGVSQSPSNKVTEKGKDVELRCDPISGHTALYWYRQSLGQGLEFLIYFQGNSAPDKSGLPSDRFSAERTGGSVSTLTIQRTQQEDSAVYLCASSFDPGSAYEQYFGPGTRLTVT.

This clonotype was observed a few times. This chain links TRBV18 with TRBJ2-4; D is perhaps TRBD2 (6 bases). The germline V and J ends were trimmed by 6 bases and 7 bases, with 19 bases remaining between them. The CDR3 runs to 15 residues. Germline V gene sequence: CDR1 KGHSH, CDR2 LQKENI. The CDR3 loop is CASSPRTEGSNIQYF. CDR3 sequence (DNA): TGTGCCAGCTCCCCCCGGACGGAGGGTTCCAACATTCAGTACTTC.

The chain combines TRBV20-1 with TRBJ1-1, with no clear D. Trimming shortened V by 3 bases and J by 5 bases, and 16 bases separated the two germline ends. Germline CDR1 and CDR2: DFQATT and SNEGSKA (reference sequence). This CDR3 spans 14 amino acids. CDR3 sequence: CSARAGHRGTEAFF. The CDR3 coding sequence is TGCAGTGCTAGGGCCGGGCACCGAGGGACTGAAGCTTTCTTT.

This clonotype was seen a few times. CDR3: CASSQGIATGTYEQYF. The DNA for the CDR3 is TGTGCCAGCAGCCAAGGAATCGCGACAGGCACCTACGAGCAGTACTTC. The rearrangement uses TRBV4-2 and TRBJ2-7, with a possible D match to TRBD1 (6 bases). Germline lookup yields CDR1 LGHNA and CDR2 YNFKEQ. This CDR3 has 16 residues. The V and J ends lost 1 base and 2 bases respectively, with 15 bases between them.

To note about this clonotype: In this CDR3 the conserved last residue, phenylalanine or tryptophan, is missing, so a read error is likely. V and J are TRBV6-4 and TRBJ1-2; D is unclear. Germline V gives CDR1 MRHNA, CDR2 SNTAGT. CDR3 length equals 12 residues. CDR3 DNA: TGCGCCAGCAGTGACAACGCGAGTGGCTACACCGTC. This codes for CASSDNASGYTV.

On this clonotype: Compared with germline, one end of the junction differs, possibly owing to a read error. The V and J genes are TRBV4-1 and TRBJ2-7; 8 bases match TRBD1. Looked up from germline, CDR1 is MGHRA and CDR2 is YSYEKL. The CDR3 covers 16 residues. The CDR3 is CASSHGKDGSGQAPCF. Here the CDR3 DNA reads TGCGCCAGCAGCCACGGGAAAGACGGATCGGGACAGGCGCCTTGCTTC.

This clonotype occurred many times. This chain links TRBV2 with TRBJ1-2; D gene unclear. Germline values: CDR1 SNHLY, CDR2 FYNNEI. The germline V and J ends were trimmed by 3 bases and 4 bases, with 9 bases remaining between them. The CDR3 has 13 residues. The CDR3 nucleotides are TGTGCCAGCAGTGATGCTGGATTCTATGGCTACACCTTC. It yields the protein CASSDAGFYGYTF. The whole variable domain, filled in from reference TRBV2 and TRBJ1-2, reads EPEVTQTPSHQVTQMGQEVILRCVPISNHLYFYWYRQILGQKVEFLVSFYNNEISEKSEIFDDQFSVERPDGSNFTLKIRSTKLEDSAMYFCASSDAGFYGYTFGSGTRLTVV.

Note on this clonotype: Mismatch with germline at one junction end may stem from a read error. J is TRBJ2-1 and V is TRBV5-6; no clear D gene. CDR1 is SGHDT and CDR2 is YYEEEE in the germline V gene. This CDR3 region has 16 residues. CDR3 residues: CAGSLRSEFSYNEQFF. The CDR3 DNA is TGTGCCGGCAGCTTGAGGAGCGAATTCTCCTACAATGAGCAGTTCTTC.

This clonotype was recorded a few times. CDR3 loop: CSAYPIQGGTDTQYF. The CDR3 coding sequence is TGCAGTGCTTACCCGATACAGGGTGGCACAGATACGCAGTATTTT. The chain has TRBV20-1 and TRBJ2-3; D is perhaps TRBD1 (6 bases). The length of the CDR3 is 15 residues. V gave up 5 bases and J gave up 1 base, with 16 bases separating them. Germline CDR1 and CDR2: DFQATT and SNEGSKA (reference sequence).

The chain employs TRBV6-5 and TRBJ1-2; 7 bases line up with TRBD1. CDR1 is MNHEY, CDR2 SVGAGI, per germline. Losses at the gene ends were 5 bases for V and 3 bases for J; bases not matched to a gene: 6. This CDR3 region has 14 residues. Here the CDR3 DNA reads TGTGCCAGCAGTCGACAGGGTAGAGACTATGGCTACACCTTC. Residues: CASSRQGRDYGYTF.

The chain employs TRBV6-6 and TRBJ2-3; 8 bases are a match to TRBD1. With 6 bases clipped from V and 3 bases from J, the junction kept 11 bases outside the gene matches. This CDR3 region has 16 residues. Germline values: CDR1 MNHNY, CDR2 SVGAGI (reference sequence). The CDR3 protein is CASSSQGARGTDTQYF. The CDR3 bases are TGTGCCAGCAGCTCTCAGGGGGCTAGAGGAACAGATACGCAGTATTTT.